This TCR beta chain was identified in a study of OX40 agonist ivuxolimab in advanced cancers. The CDR3 has 15 residues. Germline V gene lookup returns CDR1 SGHNT and CDR2 YENEEA. Trimming took 5 bases from V and 0 from J; bases not matched to a gene: 5. Some clones are missing from TCRdb's copy, which holds only in-frame ones; the method was immunoSEQ multiplex PCR. The table lists 60,000 to 70,000 clones, roughly 90% of them singletons. The sample was CD4+ or CD8+ T cells sorted from blood, taken in a trial of the OX40 agonist ivuxolimab. The TCR comes from an adult with an advanced solid tumor such as melanoma, head and neck, liver or kidney cancer. The V call is TRBV11-3, the J call TRBJ2-7; 9 bases map to TRBD2. CDR3 sequence reads: CASSPNSGSSYEQYF. The CDR3 nucleotides read TGTGCCAGCAGCCCGAATAGCGGGAGCTCCTACGAGCAGTACTTC.